The T cell receptor (beta chain) under discussion was sequenced for a study of human T cells and chemical hapten exposure. Study-level results: Expanded TCRs formed significantly more large CDR3 similarity clusters than controls.

Documented time point: patch test 2, 6 weeks after DPC sensitization. Treatment noted: therapeutic diphenylcyclopropenone sensitization with weekly scalp DPC. Turning to this clonotype: Its antigen is not known.

Via MiXCR, TCRdb re-called the RACE reads, giving one row per CDR3 protein. The table has 360,000 or so distinct CDR3 sequences, roughly 6.3% seen once. V lost 3 bases to trimming and J lost 1 base, with 9 bases between them. This CDR3 is 15 amino acids long. The germline gives CDR1 SGHTA, CDR2 FQGNSA. The rearrangement joins TRBV7-2 to TRBJ2-2; TRBD2 is a possible D gene (6 bases). The receptor's source is a woman aged 18-29 years with alopecia areata. Some clones in this sample may be carry-over from other donors' samples. The specimen was whole blood, collected in connection with sensitization to the hapten diphenylcyclopropenone (DPC). The CDR3 protein is CASSFRLGNTGELFF. The CDR3 DNA sequence: TGTGCCAGCAGCTTCCGACTAGGGAACACCGGGGAGCTGTTTTTT.